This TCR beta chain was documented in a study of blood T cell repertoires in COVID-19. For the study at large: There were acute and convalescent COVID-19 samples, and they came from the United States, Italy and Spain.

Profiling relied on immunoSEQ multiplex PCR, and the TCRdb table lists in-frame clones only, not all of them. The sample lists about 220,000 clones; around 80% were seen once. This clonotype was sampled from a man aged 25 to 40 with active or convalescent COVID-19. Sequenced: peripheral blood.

Written as DNA, the CDR3 is TGCGCCAGCAGGCTAGGCCGCGGGAGTCTCGATACGCAGTATTTT. It yields the protein CASRLGRGSLDTQYF. This sequence joins TRBV4-3 and TRBJ2-3; TRBD2 matches at 7 bases. With V trimmed by 6 bases and J by 6 bases, 12 bases remained unmatched. The germline CDR1 and CDR2 sequences are LGHNA and YSLEER. The CDR3 is 15 residues long.